This T cell receptor (beta chain) was found in a study of T cells in women clearing cervical HPV infection. Study summary: Case blood drawn at lesion detection; control blood after infection cleared. Overall study results and limits: Controls had more TRBV6-7 (approximately 0.15%) than cases (approximately 0.11%).

V was clipped by 5 bases and J by 4 bases; unmatched bases: 5. Germline V gene sequence: CDR1 SGHNT, CDR2 YYREEE (reference sequence). The CDR3 consists of 14 residues. Only in-frame clones appear in the TCRdb table, and some are missing; sequencing was by immunoSEQ multiplex PCR. Its table records approximately 38,000 clones. As to this clone: Its target is unknown. The CDR3 end falls 3 residues outside the read, so it is completed with the germline J gene.

Sequencing was done on a sample of blood buffy coat. This sequence originates from a woman aged 18-70 years with a cervical HPV16 infection that either progressed to CIN3+ or cleared (not recorded which). This chain connects TRBV5-4 to TRBJ1-2; 10 bases map to TRBD1. CDR3 bases read: TGTGCCAGCAGGCAGACAGGGGGCGGCTATGGC. This encodes CASRQTGGGYG. From start to end, the CDR3 is CASRQTGGGYGYTF.